This T cell receptor (beta chain) was sequenced for a study of cytomegalovirus exposure and HLA in healthy donors. In the study overall: In an earlier analysis, around 100 million unique TCR beta sequences were found from 200 million or so T cells.

In the PCR, 60 Vbeta and 13 Jbeta primers were used. Original handling: Later, an analysis found 80 million or so unique TCR beta chains, and 9.5 million to 11 million of these were shared. Generated by immunoSEQ multiplex PCR, the TCRdb table keeps only in-frame clones and is missing some. Clone size and V and J calls were adopted from that table, with D and trimming inferred from the DNA. The table records about 180,000 clones, around 80% of them present only once. Study results and caveats: Later findings reportedly placed an Asian-associated ancestry cluster below the 666-donor mean for N-insertions. In a later analysis, a missense DCLRE1C variant was linked to TCR beta V- and J-gene trimming.

Remarks on this clone: Its antigen is unidentified.

The sample was PBMCs. The clonotype comes from a girl between 10 and 17 years old in good health and CMV-seropositive.

CDR3 in amino acids: CAWRLGQGAGEQYF. CDR3 nucleotides: TGTGCCTGGCGTTTGGGACAGGGGGCGGGCGAGCAGTACTTC. The genes are TRBV30 and TRBJ2-7, with 12 nucleotides matching TRBD1. The CDR3 loop spans 14 amino acids. V lost 5 bases to trimming and J lost 6 bases; unmatched junction nucleotides: 8. Germline V gene data show CDR1 as GTSNPN and CDR2 as SVGIG (reference sequence).